Each of the 32 T cell receptor beta chains below was sequenced from the same sample in a study of T cells expressing NK-cell markers. TCRdb reprocessed the 5' RACE reads and keeps a single row for each CDR3 protein, giving no DNA. This sample's clone table lists hundreds of thousands of distinct CDR3 sequences. The sequencing input was blood T cells: a sorted CD56 or NKG2C T cell subset, CD4+ or CD8+ T cells, or bulk PBMC T cells (not recorded which). These receptors were collected from a man aged 18-75 years in good health.

The chain links TRBV20-1 to TRBJ2-1; TCRdb lists TRBD1, though no DNA is available to test this call. Per the germline V gene, CDR1 is DFQATT and CDR2 is SNEGSKA (reference sequence). The CDR3 sequence is 14 residues long. CDR3 in amino acids: CSARAAWGGNEQFF.

This sequence joins TRBV20-1 and TRBJ1-2; the D call from TCRdb, TRBD1, cannot be confirmed without DNA. The germline V gene encodes CDR1 DFQATT and CDR2 SNEGSKA (reference sequence). The CDR3 covers 16 residues. The CDR3 is CSARDAGLGVSYGYTF.

This chain uses TRBV7-6 with TRBJ2-5. Germline assignment: CDR1 SGHVS and CDR2 FNYEAQ. The CDR3 has 11 amino acids. CDR3 protein: CASSGIETQYF.

The rearrangement joins TRBV5-5 to TRBJ2-2; TCRdb reports TRBD1, a call that lacks DNA to check it against. CDR3 size: 16 residues. Per germline, CDR1 SGHKS and CDR2 YYEKEE (reference sequence). The CDR3 loop is CASSFQGDQNTGELFF.

The rearrangement uses TRBV12-3 or TRBV12-4 and TRBJ1-6; TCRdb outputs TRBD1, but without DNA this stays unchecked. The CDR3 is 14 amino acids. This CDR3 is CASSLGTGLSPLHF.

The chain is built from TRBV6-5 and TRBJ2-7. CDR1 and CDR2 (germline): MNHEY, SVGAGI. The CDR3 loop spans 15 amino acids. The CDR3 loop reads CASSYDTQGAYEQYF.

The rearrangement joins TRBV15 to TRBJ2-3; as DNA is missing, the TRBD2 call by TCRdb cannot be tested. Germline-derived CDR1 and CDR2 are LNHNV and YYDKDF (reference sequence). The CDR3 totals 14 residues. The CDR3 sequence: CATRTAGITDTQYF. The variable domain in full, with the rest retrieved from reference TRBV15 and TRBJ2-3, is DAMVIQNPRYQVTQFGKPVTLSCSQTLNHNVMYWYQQKSSQAPKLLFHYYDKDFNNEADTPDNFQSRRPNTSFCFLDIRSPGLGDTAMYLCATRTAGITDTQYFGPGTRLTVL.

This chain uses TRBV7-9 with TRBJ2-7; TCRdb gives TRBD1 as the D gene, but with no DNA this cannot be confirmed. Germline V gene lookup returns CDR1 SEHNR and CDR2 FQNEAQ (reference sequence). CDR3 length equals 15 residues. CDR3 protein: CASSFGDRGQDEQYF. The full variable domain, in which reference TRBV7-9 and TRBJ2-7 provide the parts outside the CDR3, is DTGVSQNPRHKITKRGQNVTFRCDPISEHNRLYWYRQTLGQGPEFLTYFQNEAQLEKSRLLSDRFSAERPKGSFSTLEIQRTEQGDSAMYLCASSFGDRGQDEQYFGPGTRLTVT.

This chain links TRBV20-1 with TRBJ2-3; TCRdb returns TRBD1, unconfirmable since there is no DNA. This CDR3 spans 15 amino acids. Germline-derived CDR1 and CDR2 are DFQATT and SNEGSKA (reference sequence). This CDR3 reads CSATDPRGYTDTQYF.

V and J are TRBV6-1 and TRBJ1-5; no DNA is available, so the TRBD1 call from TCRdb remains unchecked. The CDR3 covers 14 residues. CDR1 and CDR2 (germline): MNHNS, SASEGT. The CDR3 here is CASTGNRIGQPQHF.

This chain joins TRBV7-8 and TRBJ2-1; TCRdb designates TRBD2, a call that cannot be tested without DNA. CDR1 is SGHVS and CDR2 is FQNEAQ in the germline V gene. The CDR3 is 15 residues long. CDR3 protein: CASSLAGLAGYEQFF.

The chain uses TRBV9 and TRBJ2-6; TCRdb selects TRBD1, and the lack of DNA leaves this call unchecked. The CDR3 runs to 18 residues. Germline V gene sequence: CDR1 SGDLS, CDR2 YYNGEE. Here the CDR3 reads CASSVVGGRGSGANVLTF.

The V gene is TRBV13, the J gene TRBJ2-7; TCRdb gives TRBD2 as the D gene, but with no DNA this cannot be confirmed. Germline CDR1 reads PRHDT; CDR2 reads FYEKMQ (reference sequence). The CDR3 is made up of 14 amino acids. The CDR3 loop is CASSPLAGVYEQYF.

The CDR3 region is CASRSRRTGGLDTQYF. The V call is TRBV6-5, the J call TRBJ2-3; TCRdb selects TRBD1, and the lack of DNA leaves this call unchecked. Germline loops: CDR1 MNHEY, CDR2 SVGAGI. The CDR3 length is 16 residues.

J is TRBJ2-1 and V is TRBV29-1; TCRdb's assignment of TRBD1 cannot be checked, as there is no DNA. CDR1 and CDR2 (germline): SQVTM, ANQGSEA. The CDR3 covers 15 residues. This chain's CDR3 is CSARGYTTSYNEQFF.

The chain uses TRBV7-3 and TRBJ2-3; TCRdb reports TRBD2, a call that lacks DNA to check it against. The CDR3 sequence is 17 residues long. Germline V gene data show CDR1 as SGHTA and CDR2 as FQGTGA. CDR3 region: CASSLTLWRGSTDTQYF.

The chain has TRBV3-1 and TRBJ2-7; TCRdb selects TRBD2, and the lack of DNA leaves this call unchecked. CDR1 and CDR2 (germline): LGHDT, YNNKEL (reference sequence). This CDR3 region has 16 residues. The CDR3 here is CASSPSGGRNSYEQYF.

The rearrangement joins TRBV10-3 to TRBJ2-5; TCRdb's D call of TRBD2 is untestable without DNA. The CDR3 sequence is 14 residues long. The germline V gene has CDR1 ENHRY and CDR2 SYGVKD. This CDR3 reads CATAATGTQETQYF.

V is TRBV20-1 and J is TRBJ1-4. Per the germline V gene, CDR1 is DFQATT and CDR2 is SNEGSKA (reference sequence). There are 13 residues in the CDR3. CDR3 sequence reads: CSALGGPNEKLFF.

The rearrangement links TRBV7-8 to TRBJ2-1; checking the TCRdb D call of TRBD1 is not possible without DNA. This CDR3 comprises 15 residues. Germline V lookup: CDR1 SGHVS, CDR2 FQNEAQ. CDR3 in amino acids: CASSPRDSSYNEQFF.

The chain carries TRBV2 and TRBJ2-1; the D call of TRBD1 rests on TCRdb alone, since no DNA is present to check it. The CDR3 loop spans 15 amino acids. Germline CDR1 and CDR2: SNHLY and FYNNEI. The CDR3 protein is CASRRRGGEYNEQFF.

The gene calls are TRBV24-1 and TRBJ2-3; checking the TCRdb D call of TRBD1 is not possible without DNA. The CDR3 extends over 15 amino acids. Germline V gene sequence: CDR1 KGHDR, CDR2 SFDVKD. The CDR3: CATSDGQGGADTQYF.

The V call is TRBV6-5, the J call TRBJ2-7; with no DNA, the TCRdb D assignment of TRBD2 cannot be verified. Germline-derived CDR1 and CDR2 are MNHEY and SVGAGI. The CDR3 has 15 residues. CDR3 loop: CASSYGLAGSYEQYF.

This chain joins TRBV7-2 and TRBJ1-1; TCRdb names TRBD1, which stays unverified in the absence of DNA. The CDR3 length is 16 residues. Germline loops: CDR1 SGHTA, CDR2 FQGNSA. The CDR3 here is CASRAGGPGLNTEAFF.

This chain connects TRBV20-1 to TRBJ1-1; absent DNA, TCRdb's TRBD1 call cannot be checked. This CDR3 contains 13 residues. Looked up from germline, CDR1 is DFQATT and CDR2 is SNEGSKA (reference sequence). CDR3 residues: CSARDELARKAFF.

The chain carries TRBV5-1 and TRBJ2-7. In germline, CDR1 is SGHRS, CDR2 YFSETQ. This CDR3 is built from 16 residues. The CDR3 sequence is CASSWGPRGGSYEQYF.

The genes are TRBV2 and TRBJ2-1; TCRdb names TRBD1, which stays unverified in the absence of DNA. This CDR3 spans 16 amino acids. The germline V gene has CDR1 SNHLY and CDR2 FYNNEI. CDR3 sequence reads: CASRSRGAPSYNEQFF.

The rearrangement uses TRBV5-1 and TRBJ2-3; TCRdb picks TRBD2, but there is no DNA to check that call. The germline V gene encodes CDR1 SGHRS and CDR2 YFSETQ. The CDR3 extends over 14 amino acids. CDR3 amino acids: CASSLGLAGDTQYF.

CDR3 protein: CASSSGLAGGNTDTQYF. The J gene is TRBJ2-3, the V gene TRBV28; absent DNA, TCRdb's TRBD2 call cannot be checked. Germline V gene sequence: CDR1 MDHEN, CDR2 SYDVKM. The CDR3 has 17 amino acids.

The rearrangement joins TRBV14 to TRBJ1-1; TCRdb's D call, TRBD1, is unchecked because there is no DNA. Germline V gene data show CDR1 as SGHDN and CDR2 as FVKESK. This CDR3 has 18 amino acids. The CDR3 spells CASSQRWTGGQVNTEAFF. The full variable domain, in which reference TRBV14 and TRBJ1-1 provide the parts outside the CDR3, is EAGVTQFPSHSVIEKGQTVTLRCDPISGHDNLYWYRRVMGKEIKFLLHFVKESKQDESGMPNNRFLAERTGGTYSTLKVQPAELEDSGVYFCASSQRWTGGQVNTEAFFGQGTRLTVV.

The rearrangement uses TRBV3-1 and TRBJ2-1; the D call of TRBD2 rests on TCRdb alone, since no DNA is present to check it. The CDR3 has 16 residues. The germline CDR1 and CDR2 sequences are LGHDT and YNNKEL (reference sequence). The CDR3 is CASSLYSGTRYNEQFF.

The chain employs TRBV28 and TRBJ2-1. The CDR3 has 13 residues. Germline CDR1 and CDR2: MDHEN and SYDVKM. The CDR3 loop is CASSQLPYNEQFF.